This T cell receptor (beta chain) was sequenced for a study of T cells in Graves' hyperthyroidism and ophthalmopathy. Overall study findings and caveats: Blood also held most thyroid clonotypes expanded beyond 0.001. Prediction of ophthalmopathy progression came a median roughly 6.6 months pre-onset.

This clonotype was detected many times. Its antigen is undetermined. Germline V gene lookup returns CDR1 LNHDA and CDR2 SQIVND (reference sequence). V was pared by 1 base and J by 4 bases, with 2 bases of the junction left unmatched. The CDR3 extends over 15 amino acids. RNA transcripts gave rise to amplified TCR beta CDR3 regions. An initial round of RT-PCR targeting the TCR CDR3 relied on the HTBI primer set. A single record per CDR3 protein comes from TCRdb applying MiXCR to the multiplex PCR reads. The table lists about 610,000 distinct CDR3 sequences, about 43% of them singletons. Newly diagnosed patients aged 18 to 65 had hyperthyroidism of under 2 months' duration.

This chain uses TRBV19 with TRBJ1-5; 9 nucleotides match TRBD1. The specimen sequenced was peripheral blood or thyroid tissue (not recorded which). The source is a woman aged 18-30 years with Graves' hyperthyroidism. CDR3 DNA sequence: TGTGCCAGTAGTATAGCCGGGACAGGGAATCAGCCCCAGCATTTT. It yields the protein CASSIAGTGNQPQHF. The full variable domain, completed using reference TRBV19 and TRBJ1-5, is DGGITQSPKYLFRKEGQNVTLSCEQNLNHDAMYWYRQDPGQGLRLIYYSQIVNDFQKGDIAEGYSVSREKKESFPLTVTSAQKNPTAFYLCASSIAGTGNQPQHFGDGTRLSIL.